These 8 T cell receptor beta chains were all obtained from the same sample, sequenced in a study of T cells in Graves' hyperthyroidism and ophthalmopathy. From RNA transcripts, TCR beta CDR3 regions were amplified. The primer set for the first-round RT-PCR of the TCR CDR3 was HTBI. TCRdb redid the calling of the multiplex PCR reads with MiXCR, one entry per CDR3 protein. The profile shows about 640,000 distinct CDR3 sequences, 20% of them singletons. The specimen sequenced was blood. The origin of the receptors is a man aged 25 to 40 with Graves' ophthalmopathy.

DNA of the CDR3: TGTGCCAGCAGCTTCCCGGGACAAATATCTGGAAACACCATATATTTT. Its protein is CASSFPGQISGNTIYF. The chain has TRBV7-9 and TRBJ1-3, with D possibly being TRBD1 (6 bases). This CDR3 is 16 amino acids long. V lost 3 bases to trimming and J lost 1 base, with 13 bases between them. Germline lookup yields CDR1 SEHNR and CDR2 FQNEAQ (reference sequence).

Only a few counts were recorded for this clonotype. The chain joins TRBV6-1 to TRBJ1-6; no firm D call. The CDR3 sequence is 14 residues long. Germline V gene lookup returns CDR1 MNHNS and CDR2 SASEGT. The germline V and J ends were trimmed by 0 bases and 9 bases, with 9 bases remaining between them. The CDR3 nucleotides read TGTGCCAGCAGTGAAGCGGTCGGTGGTTCACCCCTCCACTTT. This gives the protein CASSEAVGGSPLHF.

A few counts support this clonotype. CDR3 sequence: CASSELQGTYTEAFF. The CDR3 bases are TGTGCCAGCAGTGAACTCCAGGGTACGTACACTGAAGCTTTCTTT. The rearrangement joins TRBV6-1 to TRBJ1-1, with D possibly being TRBD1 (5 bases). V was pared by 2 bases and J by 3 bases, with 13 bases between. Germline values: CDR1 MNHNS, CDR2 SASEGT. The CDR3 runs to 15 residues.

The CDR3 spells CSARVQGSTEAFF. DNA of the CDR3: TGCAGTGCTAGGGTACAGGGGAGCACTGAAGCTTTCTTT. The genes are TRBV20-1 and TRBJ1-1; TRBD1 agrees at 7 bases. The CDR3 runs 13 residues. With 3 bases clipped from V and 4 bases from J, the junction kept 5 bases outside the gene matches. Germline V gene data show CDR1 as DFQATT and CDR2 as SNEGSKA (reference sequence).

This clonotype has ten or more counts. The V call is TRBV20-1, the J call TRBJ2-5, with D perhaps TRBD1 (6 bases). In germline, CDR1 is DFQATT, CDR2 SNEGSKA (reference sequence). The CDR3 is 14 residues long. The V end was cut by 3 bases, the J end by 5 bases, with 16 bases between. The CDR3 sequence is CSASDSTRGETQYF. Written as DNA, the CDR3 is TGCAGTGCTAGCGACTCAACTAGGGGGGAGACCCAGTACTTC.

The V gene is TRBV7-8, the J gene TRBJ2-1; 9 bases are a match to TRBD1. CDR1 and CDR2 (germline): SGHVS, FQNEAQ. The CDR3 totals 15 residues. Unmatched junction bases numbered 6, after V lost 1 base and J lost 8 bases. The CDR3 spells CASSLVGTGPHEQFF. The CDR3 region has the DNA TGTGCCAGCAGCTTAGTAGGGACAGGGCCCCATGAGCAGTTCTTC.

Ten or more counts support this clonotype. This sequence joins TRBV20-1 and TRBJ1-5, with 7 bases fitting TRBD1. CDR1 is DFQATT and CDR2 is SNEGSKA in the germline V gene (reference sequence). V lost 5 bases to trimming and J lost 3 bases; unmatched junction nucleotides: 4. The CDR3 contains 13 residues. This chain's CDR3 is CSASGTANQPQHF. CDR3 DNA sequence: TGCAGTGCTTCCGGGACAGCCAATCAGCCCCAGCATTTT.

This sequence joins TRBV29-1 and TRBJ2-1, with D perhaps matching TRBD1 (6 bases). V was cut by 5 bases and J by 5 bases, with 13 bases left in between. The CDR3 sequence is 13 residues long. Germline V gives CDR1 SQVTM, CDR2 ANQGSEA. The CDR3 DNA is TGCAGCGTTACAGGGCAGGAAGACAATGAGCAGTTCTTC. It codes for CSVTGQEDNEQFF.